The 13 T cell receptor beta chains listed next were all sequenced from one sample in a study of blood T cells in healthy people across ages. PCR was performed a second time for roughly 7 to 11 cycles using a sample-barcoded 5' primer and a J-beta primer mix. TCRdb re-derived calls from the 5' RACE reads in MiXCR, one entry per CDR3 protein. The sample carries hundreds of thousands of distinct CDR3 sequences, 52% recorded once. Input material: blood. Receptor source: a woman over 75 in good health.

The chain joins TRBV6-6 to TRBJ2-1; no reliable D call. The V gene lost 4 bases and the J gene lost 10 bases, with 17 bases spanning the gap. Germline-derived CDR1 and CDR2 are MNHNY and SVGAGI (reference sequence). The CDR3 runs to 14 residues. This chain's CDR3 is CASSFLKSSYEQFF. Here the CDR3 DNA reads TGTGCCAGCAGTTTTCTCAAGAGCTCCTACGAGCAGTTCTTC.

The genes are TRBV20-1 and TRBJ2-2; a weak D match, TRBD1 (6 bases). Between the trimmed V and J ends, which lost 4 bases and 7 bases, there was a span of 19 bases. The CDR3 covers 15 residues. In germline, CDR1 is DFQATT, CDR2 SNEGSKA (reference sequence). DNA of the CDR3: TGCAGTGCTACCGCGGACAGTCCCCTCGTCGGGGAGCTGTTTTTT. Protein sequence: CSATADSPLVGELFF.

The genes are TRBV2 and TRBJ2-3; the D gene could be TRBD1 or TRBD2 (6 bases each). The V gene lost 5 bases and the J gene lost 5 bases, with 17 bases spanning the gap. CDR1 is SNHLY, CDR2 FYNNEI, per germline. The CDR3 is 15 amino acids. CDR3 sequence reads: CASSRRGPVVDTQYF. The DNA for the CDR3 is TGTGCCAGCAGTCGTCGGGGGCCGGTGGTAGATACGCAGTATTTT.

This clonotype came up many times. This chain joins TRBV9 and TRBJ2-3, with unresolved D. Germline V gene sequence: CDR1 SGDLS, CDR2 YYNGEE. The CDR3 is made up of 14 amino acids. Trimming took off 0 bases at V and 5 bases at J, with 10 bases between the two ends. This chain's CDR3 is CASSVDYGEDTQYF. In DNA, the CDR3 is TGTGCCAGCAGCGTAGATTATGGGGAAGATACGCAGTATTTT.

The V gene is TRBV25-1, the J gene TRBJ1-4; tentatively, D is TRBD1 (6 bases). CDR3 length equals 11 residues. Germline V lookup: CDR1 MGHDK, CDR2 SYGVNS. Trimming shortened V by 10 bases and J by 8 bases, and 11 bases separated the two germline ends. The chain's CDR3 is CATQGHEKLFF. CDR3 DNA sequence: TGTGCCACCCAGGGGCACGAAAAACTGTTTTTT.

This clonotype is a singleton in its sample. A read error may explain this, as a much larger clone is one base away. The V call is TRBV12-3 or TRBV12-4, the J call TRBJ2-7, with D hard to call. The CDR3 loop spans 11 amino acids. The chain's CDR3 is CAGSVQYEQYF. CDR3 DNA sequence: TGTGCCGGCAGTGTGCAGTACGAGCAGTACTTC.

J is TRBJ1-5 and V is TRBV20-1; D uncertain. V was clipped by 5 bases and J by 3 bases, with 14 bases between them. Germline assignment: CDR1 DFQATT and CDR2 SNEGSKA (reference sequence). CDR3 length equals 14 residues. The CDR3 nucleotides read TGCAGTGCTCAGGACTTCGCCTCCAATCAGCCCCAGCATTTT. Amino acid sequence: CSAQDFASNQPQHF.

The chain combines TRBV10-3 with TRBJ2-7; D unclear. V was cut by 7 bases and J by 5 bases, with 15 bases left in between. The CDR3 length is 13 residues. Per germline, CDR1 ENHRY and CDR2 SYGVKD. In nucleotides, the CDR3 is TGTGCCATCAACAACGGGCTAACGGACGAGCAGTACTTC. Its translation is CAINNGLTDEQYF.

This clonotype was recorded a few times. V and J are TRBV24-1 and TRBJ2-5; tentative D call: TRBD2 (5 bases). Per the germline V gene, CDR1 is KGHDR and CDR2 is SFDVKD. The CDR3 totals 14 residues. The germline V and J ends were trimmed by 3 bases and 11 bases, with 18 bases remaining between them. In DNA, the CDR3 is TGTGCCACCAGTGATATGGGTAGAGGGTGGAGGCAGTACTTC. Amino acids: CATSDMGRGWRQYF.

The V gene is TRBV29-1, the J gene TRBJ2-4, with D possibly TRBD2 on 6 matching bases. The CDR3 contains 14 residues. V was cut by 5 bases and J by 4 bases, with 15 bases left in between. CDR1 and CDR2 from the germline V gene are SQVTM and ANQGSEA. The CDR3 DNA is TGCAGCGTTAGGGGACTCCACGTGAAAAACATTCAGTACTTC. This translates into CSVRGLHVKNIQYF. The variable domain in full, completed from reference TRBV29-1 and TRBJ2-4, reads SAVISQKPSRDICQRGTSLTIQCQVDSQVTMMFWYRQQPGQSLTLIATANQGSEATYESGFVIDKFPISRPNLTFSTLTVSNMSPEDSSIYLCSVRGLHVKNIQYFGAGTRLSVL.

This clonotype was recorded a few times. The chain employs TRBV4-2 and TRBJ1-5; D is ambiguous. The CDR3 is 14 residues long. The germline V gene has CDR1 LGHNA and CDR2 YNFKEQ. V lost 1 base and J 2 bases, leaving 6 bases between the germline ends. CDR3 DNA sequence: TGTGCCAGCAGCCAAGGCTGGGGCAATCAGCCCCAGCATTTT. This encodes CASSQGWGNQPQHF.

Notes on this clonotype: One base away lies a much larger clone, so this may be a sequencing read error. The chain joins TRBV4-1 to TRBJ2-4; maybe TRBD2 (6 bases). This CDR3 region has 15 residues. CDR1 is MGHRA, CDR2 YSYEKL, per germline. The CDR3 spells CASSQDPGTRGIRYF. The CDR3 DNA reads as TGCGCCAGCAGCCAAGATCCCGGGACGCGGGGCATTCGGTACTTC.

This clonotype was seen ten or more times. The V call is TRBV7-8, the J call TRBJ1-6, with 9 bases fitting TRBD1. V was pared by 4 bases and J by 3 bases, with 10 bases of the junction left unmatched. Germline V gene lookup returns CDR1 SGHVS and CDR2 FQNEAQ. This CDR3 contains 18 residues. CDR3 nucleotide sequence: TGTGCCAGCAGCTCACCTCTGGACAGGGGACTCTATAATTCACCCCTCCACTTT. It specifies CASSSPLDRGLYNSPLHF.